This TCR beta chain was observed in a study of blood T cell repertoires in COVID-19. The wider study: COVID-19 samples, acute and convalescent, were from the United States, Italy and Spain. Nucleic acid was either cDNA or gDNA, and it came from T cells, B-cell-depleted T cells, or PBMCs.

Germline CDR1 reads SGHVS; CDR2 reads FQNEAQ. V gave up 0 bases and J gave up 3 bases, with 6 bases separating them. This CDR3 is built from 14 residues. As processed by the authors: Amplifying reference gene primers gave estimates of nucleated cell counts. TCRdb's copy holds only in-frame clones and misses some; the assay was immunoSEQ multiplex PCR. V and J calls and clone size are as listed in that table; D and trimming were resolved from the DNA. Of hundreds of thousands of clones listed, 65% to 90% are singletons. The rearrangement joins TRBV7-8 to TRBJ1-5, with D hard to call. The source of this sequence is a human donor in a cohort sampled during active COVID-19. The sample taken for sequencing was peripheral blood. CDR3 sequence reads: CASSLAPYNQPQHF. CDR3 sequence (DNA): TGTGCCAGCAGCTTAGCCCCTTACAATCAGCCCCAGCATTTT.